This TCR beta chain was profiled in a study of blood T cell repertoires in COVID-19. Sequenced by immunoSEQ multiplex PCR; TCRdb stores in-frame clones only, minus some. The data contain some 100,000 clones, 85% to 95% of them seen just once; the ten biggest clones take up about 5.9%. Germline V CDR1 and CDR2: SGHAT, FQNNGV. The V end lost 5 bases, the J end lost 8 bases, and 9 bases lay between the germline ends. This CDR3 has 11 amino acids. The rearrangement uses TRBV11-2 and TRBJ1-2; D is perhaps TRBD1 (6 bases). The clonotype comes from a woman aged 60-75 years with active COVID-19. Sequencing used peripheral blood. CDR3 amino acids: CASSQGYGYTF. The CDR3 nucleotides are TGTGCCAGCAGCCAGGGGTACGGCTACACCTTC.